This record looks at one TCR beta chain sequence and its context. The data were obtained in a study of T cells in localized non-small cell lung cancer. Clones were read by immunoSEQ multiplex PCR, and TCRdb kept only the in-frame ones, dropping some. The repertoire holds 50,000 to 60,000 clones, with less than 85% as singletons. This CDR3 has 14 residues. The V segment lost 3 bases and the J segment 9 bases; nucleotides outside the gene matches: 0. Germline CDR1 LNHDA, CDR2 SQIVND (reference sequence). This sequence was found in a woman aged 40 to 75 with stage II lung adenocarcinoma. Sequenced material: PBMCs, taken before any cancer treatment. This chain connects TRBV19 to TRBJ1-6, with 12 positions matching TRBD1. CDR3 protein: CASSMGQGASPLHF. The CDR3 DNA reads TGTGCCAGTAGTATGGGACAGGGGGCTTCACCCCTCCACTTT.